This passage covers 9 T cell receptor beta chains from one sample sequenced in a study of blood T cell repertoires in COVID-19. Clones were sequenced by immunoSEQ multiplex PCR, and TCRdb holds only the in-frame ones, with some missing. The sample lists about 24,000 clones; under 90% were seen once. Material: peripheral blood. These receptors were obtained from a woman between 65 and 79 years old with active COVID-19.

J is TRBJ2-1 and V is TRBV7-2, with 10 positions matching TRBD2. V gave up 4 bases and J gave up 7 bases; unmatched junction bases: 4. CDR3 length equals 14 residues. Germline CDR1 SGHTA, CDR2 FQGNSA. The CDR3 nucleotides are TGTGCCAGCAGCTCACTAGCGGGGCGTAATGAGCAGTTCTTC. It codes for CASSSLAGRNEQFF.

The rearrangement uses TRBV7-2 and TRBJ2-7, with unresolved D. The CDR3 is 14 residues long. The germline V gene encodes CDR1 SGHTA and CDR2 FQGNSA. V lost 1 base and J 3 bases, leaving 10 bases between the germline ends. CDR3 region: CASSLDFPYYEQYF. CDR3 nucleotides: TGTGCCAGCAGCTTAGATTTTCCCTACTACGAGCAGTACTTC.

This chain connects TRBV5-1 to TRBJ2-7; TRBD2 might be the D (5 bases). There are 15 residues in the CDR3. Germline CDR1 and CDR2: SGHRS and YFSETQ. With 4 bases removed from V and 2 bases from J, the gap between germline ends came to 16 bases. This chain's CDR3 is CASSPGSVDPYEQYF. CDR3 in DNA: TGCGCCAGCAGCCCGGGAAGCGTCGACCCCTACGAGCAGTACTTC.

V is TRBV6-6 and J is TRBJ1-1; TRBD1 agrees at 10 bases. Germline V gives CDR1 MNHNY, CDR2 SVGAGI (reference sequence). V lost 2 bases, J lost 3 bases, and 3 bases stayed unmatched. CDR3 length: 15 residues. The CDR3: CASSYGDRGDTEAFF. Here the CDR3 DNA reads TGTGCCAGCAGTTACGGGGACAGGGGCGACACTGAAGCTTTCTTT.

As DNA, the CDR3 is TGTGCCAGCTCACTATCTTCCTACAATGAGCAGTTCTTC. It codes for CASSLSSYNEQFF. The chain joins TRBV18 to TRBJ2-1; D gene uncertain. Germline values: CDR1 KGHSH, CDR2 LQKENI. CDR3 length: 13 residues. V was shortened by 4 bases and J by 1 base, with 5 bases between the two germline ends.

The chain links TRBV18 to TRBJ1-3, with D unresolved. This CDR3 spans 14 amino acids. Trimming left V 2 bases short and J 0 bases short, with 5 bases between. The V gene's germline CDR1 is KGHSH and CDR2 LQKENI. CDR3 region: CASSPINSGNTIYF. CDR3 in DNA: TGTGCCAGCTCACCAATCAACTCTGGAAACACCATATATTTT.

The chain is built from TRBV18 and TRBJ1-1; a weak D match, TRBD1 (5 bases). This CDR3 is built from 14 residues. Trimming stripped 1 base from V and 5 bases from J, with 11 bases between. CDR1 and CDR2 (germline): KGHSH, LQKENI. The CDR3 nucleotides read TGTGCCAGCTCACCACGGAGCAGGGAAACTGAAGCTTTCTTT. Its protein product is CASSPRSRETEAFF. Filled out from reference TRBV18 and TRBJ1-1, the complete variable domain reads NAGVMQNPRHLVRRRGQEARLRCSPMKGHSHVYWYRQLPEEGLKFMVYLQKENIIDESGMPKERFSAEFPKEGPSILRIQQVVRGDSAAYFCASSPRSRETEAFFGQGTRLTVV.

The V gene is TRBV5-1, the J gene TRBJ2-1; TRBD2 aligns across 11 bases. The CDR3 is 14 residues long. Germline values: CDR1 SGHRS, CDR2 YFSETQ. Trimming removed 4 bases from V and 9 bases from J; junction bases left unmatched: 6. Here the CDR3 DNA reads TGCGCCAGCAGCCCCCTAGCGGGGGGAGCTGAGCAGTTCTTC. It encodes CASSPLAGGAEQFF.

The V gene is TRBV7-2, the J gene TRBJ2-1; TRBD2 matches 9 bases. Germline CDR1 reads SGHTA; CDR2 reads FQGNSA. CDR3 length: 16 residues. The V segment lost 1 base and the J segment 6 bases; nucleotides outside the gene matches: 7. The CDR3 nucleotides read TGTGCCAGCAGCTTAGGGGGACAGCGGGGGGTCAATGAGCAGTTCTTC. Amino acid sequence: CASSLGGQRGVNEQFF.